This T cell receptor (beta chain) was retrieved from a study of blood T cell repertoires in COVID-19. The protocol was immunoSEQ multiplex PCR, while the TCRdb copy is restricted to in-frame clones and leaves out a portion. Of tens of thousands of clones in the sample, 70% to 85% were seen once. V lost 3 bases to trimming and J lost 7 bases, with 6 bases between them. CDR1 is LNHDA, CDR2 SQIVND, per germline (reference sequence). This CDR3 has 12 residues. This clone was counted once. Sequenced input: peripheral blood. The chain combines TRBV19 with TRBJ1-4, with unresolved D. The origin of this receptor is a woman aged 60 to 75 with acute or convalescent COVID-19. The CDR3 sequence is CASSIRGEKLFF. CDR3 DNA: TGTGCCAGTAGTATCCGGGGTGAAAAACTGTTTTTT.